This T cell receptor (beta chain) is from a study of siplizumab effects on memory and regulatory T cells. Looked up from germline, CDR1 is SGHNT and CDR2 is YENEEA. V was clipped by 2 bases and J by 0 bases, with 6 bases between them. This CDR3 comprises 14 residues. Measured with immunoSEQ multiplex PCR; TCRdb has only the in-frame clones, and not every one. This sample has 87,000 or so clones; 94% occur once, and the top ten carry 0.3%. Specimen: non-Treg CD4+ T cells sorted from blood. The genes are TRBV11-3 and TRBJ2-3; D call uncertain. This clonotype originated in a human donor in good health. The CDR3 DNA reads TGTGCCAGCAGCTTACGCCGTAGCACAGATACGCAGTATTTT. Its translation is CASSLRRSTDTQYF.